Presented here are 24 T cell receptor beta chains from one specimen sequenced in a study of blood T cell dynamics during melanoma immunotherapy. Time point denoted: week 3, after first cycle of checkpoint inhibitor. The protocol was immunoSEQ multiplex PCR, while the TCRdb copy is restricted to in-frame clones and leaves out a portion. The sample carries about 10,000 clones, approximately 86% recorded once. The source was blood, collected from a patient treated with checkpoint blockade. The receptor set was obtained from a human donor with melanoma.

V and J are TRBV6-5 and TRBJ1-5; the D gene is possibly TRBD1 (6 bases). From germline, CDR1 is MNHEY and CDR2 SVGAGI. V dropped 2 bases and J dropped 0 bases, with 11 bases sitting between them. CDR3 length: 16 amino acids. The CDR3 loop is CASSYGGRGSNQPQHF. The CDR3 DNA reads TGTGCCAGCAGTTACGGTGGCAGGGGTAGCAATCAGCCCCAGCATTTT.

The chain combines TRBV4-1 with TRBJ2-1, with 7 bases matching TRBD1. The CDR3 runs to 15 residues. Trimming cost V 4 bases and J 1 base; bases outside gene matches: 4. From germline, CDR1 is MGHRA and CDR2 YSYEKL. In DNA form, the CDR3 reads TGCGCCAGCAGCCCCCGGACAGGTTCCTACAATGAGCAGTTCTTC. It codes for CASSPRTGSYNEQFF.

The CDR3 nucleotides are TGTGCCAGCAGCTTAGGTGCTAGCGGGAGGGCACAGTTCTTC. It encodes CASSLGASGRAQFF. The chain carries TRBV7-2 and TRBJ2-1; 12 bases line up with TRBD2. The length of the CDR3 is 14 residues. Germline CDR1 SGHTA, CDR2 FQGNSA. J lost 13 bases, V lost 1 base, and 5 bases had no gene match.

The chain combines TRBV7-9 with TRBJ2-7; D gene unclear. Germline V gene sequence: CDR1 SEHNR, CDR2 FQNEAQ (reference sequence). Deletions cut 4 bases from V and 3 bases from J, with 7 bases between. This CDR3 contains 12 residues. CDR3 residues: CASSYPGYEQYF. The CDR3 DNA reads TGTGCCAGCAGCTACCCGGGCTACGAGCAGTACTTC.

The chain joins TRBV13 to TRBJ2-1, with 13 bases fitting TRBD2. V lost 5 bases and J lost 4; bases outside the gene matches: 8. Germline V gives CDR1 PRHDT, CDR2 FYEKMQ (reference sequence). The CDR3 runs to 17 residues. In nucleotides, the CDR3 is TGTGCCAGCAGCCCCGAGACTAGCGGGAGGATATACAATGAGCAGTTCTTC. It encodes CASSPETSGRIYNEQFF.

The V call is TRBV7-2, the J call TRBJ1-2, with unresolved D. Germline loops: CDR1 SGHTA, CDR2 FQGNSA. The V gene lost 5 bases and the J gene lost 5 bases, with 21 bases spanning the gap. The CDR3 contains 16 residues. DNA for the CDR3: TGTGCCAGCAGCCCTGGCCCGGGCCCCCGAAGGTATGGCTACACCTTC. Encoded protein: CASSPGPGPRRYGYTF. The full variable domain, rest sourced from reference TRBV7-2 and TRBJ1-2, is GAGVSQSPSNKVTEKGKDVELRCDPISGHTALYWYRQSLGQGLEFLIYFQGNSAPDKSGLPSDRFSAERTGGSVSTLTIQRTQQEDSAVYLCASSPGPGPRRYGYTFGSGTRLTVV.

The chain joins TRBV19 to TRBJ1-5; possibly TRBD1 for D (5 bases). This CDR3 has 18 amino acids. The V end was cut by 8 bases, the J end by 0 bases, with 23 bases between. Germline V gives CDR1 LNHDA, CDR2 SQIVND (reference sequence). DNA of the CDR3: TGTGCCAGTGCGGCGTGGCAGGGACGCAGATATAGCAATCAGCCCCAGCATTTT. It encodes CASAAWQGRRYSNQPQHF.

The rearrangement joins TRBV11-2 to TRBJ2-3, with D unresolved. The V gene lost 2 bases and the J gene lost 6 bases, with 12 bases spanning the gap. CDR1 is SGHAT and CDR2 is FQNNGV in the germline V gene. The CDR3 length is 14 residues. In nucleotides, the CDR3 is TGTGCCAGCAGCTTACTGGACCCAAGGGATACGCAGTATTTT. It encodes CASSLLDPRDTQYF.

V usage is TRBV19 and J usage is TRBJ1-1; D is undetermined. V was clipped by 5 bases and J by 0 bases, with 7 bases between them. From germline, CDR1 is LNHDA and CDR2 SQIVND (reference sequence). The CDR3 consists of 13 residues. Here the CDR3 reads CASSARMNTEAFF. The CDR3 nucleotides read TGTGCCAGTAGTGCCAGAATGAACACTGAAGCTTTCTTT.

This clone was seen only once. The rearrangement links TRBV30 to TRBJ2-5; 7 nucleotides line up with TRBD1. This CDR3 is 13 amino acids long. Per germline, CDR1 GTSNPN and CDR2 SVGIG (reference sequence). Losses at the gene ends were 5 bases for V and 0 bases for J; bases not matched to a gene: 3. CDR3 sequence: CAWGTEYQETQYF. DNA of the CDR3: TGTGCCTGGGGGACAGAGTACCAAGAGACCCAGTACTTC.

This chain uses TRBV2 with TRBJ1-5; D may be TRBD1 (5 bases). This CDR3 contains 15 residues. Trimming took 7 bases from V and 7 from J, leaving 20 bases between them. Germline assignment: CDR1 SNHLY and CDR2 FYNNEI. CDR3: CASKRDLGVGQPQHF. CDR3 nucleotides: TGTGCCAGCAAACGGGACCTCGGTGTTGGACAGCCCCAGCATTTT. Variable domain in full (rest from reference TRBV2 and TRBJ1-5): EPEVTQTPSHQVTQMGQEVILRCVPISNHLYFYWYRQILGQKVEFLVSFYNNEISEKSEIFDDQFSVERPDGSNFTLKIRSTKLEDSAMYFCASKRDLGVGQPQHFGDGTRLSIL.

This clone was detected only a few times. This chain joins TRBV9 and TRBJ2-1, with TRBD2 identical over 9 bases. With V trimmed by 7 bases and J by 5 bases, 13 bases remained unmatched. The CDR3 contains 16 residues. From germline, CDR1 is SGDLS and CDR2 YYNGEE. The CDR3: CASRRLEVAGDNEQFF. Here the CDR3 DNA reads TGTGCCAGCCGGCGGCTTGAAGTAGCGGGGGACAATGAGCAGTTCTTC.

This clone was seen a single time. V and J are TRBV7-2 and TRBJ2-5; a possible D gene is TRBD2 (7 bases). This CDR3 is built from 16 residues. Per germline, CDR1 SGHTA and CDR2 FQGNSA. Deletions cut 6 bases from V and 3 bases from J, with 20 bases between. Here the CDR3 DNA reads TGTGCCAGCAGAAAATACGGCGGGGGCAAAAAAGAGACCCAGTACTTC. It yields the protein CASRKYGGGKKETQYF.

The chain links TRBV10-1 to TRBJ2-5; D remains ambiguous. CDR3 length equals 14 residues. Germline V CDR1 and CDR2: WNHNN, SYGVQD (reference sequence). V lost 0 bases and J 1 base, leaving 6 bases between the germline ends. In DNA, the CDR3 is TGCGCCAGCAGTGAGTCGGCCGGCCAAGAGACCCAGTACTTC. Translating gives CASSESAGQETQYF.

The chain couples TRBV6-6 to TRBJ2-7; 7 nucleotides line up with TRBD1. V lost 4 bases, J lost 2 bases, and 5 bases stayed unmatched. This CDR3 region has 14 residues. In germline, CDR1 is MNHNY, CDR2 SVGAGI (reference sequence). For the CDR3, the DNA is TGTGCCAGCAGTTTCCTACAGGGGACCTACGAGCAGTACTTC. It specifies CASSFLQGTYEQYF.

CDR3 sequence: CASSQELARRGSGELFF. CDR3 coding DNA: TGTGCCAGCAGCCAAGAACTAGCGAGGAGAGGGTCCGGGGAGCTGTTTTTT. The chain combines TRBV4-2 with TRBJ2-2; 7 positions match TRBD2. The CDR3 length is 17 residues. V gave up 0 bases and J gave up 6 bases; unmatched junction bases: 10. Germline V CDR1 and CDR2: LGHNA, YNFKEQ.

The chain has TRBV2 and TRBJ2-6; TRBD1 or TRBD2 may be the D gene (5 bases each). V lost 8 bases and J lost 0, with 17 bases in between. Germline-derived CDR1 and CDR2 are SNHLY and FYNNEI. The CDR3 loop spans 17 amino acids. CDR3 protein: CASAGWIGSSGANVLTF. In DNA, the CDR3 is TGTGCCAGCGCAGGGTGGATAGGGAGCTCTGGGGCCAACGTCCTGACTTTC.

J is TRBJ2-7 and V is TRBV7-8; tentatively, D is TRBD1 (6 bases). The CDR3 runs to 15 residues. The V gene lost 4 bases and the J gene lost 2 bases, with 15 bases spanning the gap. CDR1 and CDR2 from the germline V gene are SGHVS and FQNEAQ. As DNA, the CDR3 is TGTGCCAGCAGCTCCTCGGGGCGGACAGCCTACGAGCAGTACTTC. Encoded protein: CASSSSGRTAYEQYF.

The chain combines TRBV6-1 with TRBJ2-7; D not certain. The CDR3 loop spans 13 amino acids. V dropped 6 bases and J dropped 5 bases, with 14 bases sitting between them. Germline V gene sequence: CDR1 MNHNS, CDR2 SASEGT. The CDR3 DNA is TGTGCCAGCAGGGAGACACCACAAGACGAGCAGTACTTC. It is translated as CASRETPQDEQYF.

This sequence joins TRBV7-6 and TRBJ2-6; D unclear. CDR1 is SGHVS, CDR2 FNYEAQ, per germline. The CDR3 consists of 13 residues. With 8 bases removed from V and 1 base from J, the gap between germline ends came to 6 bases. The CDR3: CASHPSGANVLTF. The CDR3 DNA reads TGTGCCAGCCATCCATCTGGGGCCAACGTCCTGACTTTC. Looking up the rest from reference TRBV7-6 and TRBJ2-6 gives the full variable domain: GAGVSQSPRYKVTKRGQDVALRCDPISGHVSLYWYRQALGQGPEFLTYFNYEAQQDKSGLPNDRFSAERPEGSISTLTIQRTEQRDSAMYRCASHPSGANVLTFGAGSRLTVL.

The chain links TRBV5-5 to TRBJ1-5; a weak D match, TRBD1 (5 bases). Germline CDR1 is SGHKS and CDR2 is YYEKEE (reference sequence). This CDR3 has 14 residues. V lost 4 bases to trimming and J lost 4 bases, with 12 bases between them. The CDR3 DNA sequence: TGTGCCAGCAGCCAGACGTGGGGGAATCAGCCCCAGCATTTT. This sequence encodes CASSQTWGNQPQHF.

The chain employs TRBV2 and TRBJ1-5; no clear D. This CDR3 region has 16 residues. Germline V CDR1 and CDR2: SNHLY, FYNNEI. V was clipped by 0 bases and J by 0 bases, with 9 bases between them. The CDR3 reads CASSEALRVSNQPQHF. CDR3 nucleotide sequence: TGTGCCAGCAGTGAAGCGCTTCGGGTTAGCAATCAGCCCCAGCATTTT. Combining the CDR3 with reference TRBV2 and TRBJ1-5 gives the whole variable domain EPEVTQTPSHQVTQMGQEVILRCVPISNHLYFYWYRQILGQKVEFLVSFYNNEISEKSEIFDDQFSVERPDGSNFTLKIRSTKLEDSAMYFCASSEALRVSNQPQHFGDGTRLSIL.

The chain has TRBV27 and TRBJ1-1; no reliable D call. The CDR3 contains 15 residues. CDR1 and CDR2 from the germline V gene are MNHEY and SMNVEV (reference sequence). Between the trimmed V and J ends, which lost 3 bases and 6 bases, there was a span of 17 bases. The CDR3 nucleotides read TGTGCCAGCAGTTTGCACCACAAGGGAAAAGCTGAAGCTTTCTTT. Encoded protein: CASSLHHKGKAEAFF.

The V gene is TRBV10-1, the J gene TRBJ2-5; possible D gene TRBD2, 5 bases. V was cut by 6 bases and J by 5 bases, with 19 bases left in between. Germline V gene data show CDR1 as WNHNN and CDR2 as SYGVQD (reference sequence). The CDR3 has 15 amino acids. The CDR3 protein is CASSYGGAGRETQYF. CDR3 DNA sequence: TGCGCCAGCAGCTACGGTGGTGCGGGTCGCGAGACCCAGTACTTC.